This TCR beta chain comes out of a study of blood T cell repertoires in COVID-19. Data came from immunoSEQ multiplex PCR; TCRdb stores just in-frame clones and leaves some out. The table lists 350,000 to 550,000 clones, 70% to 90% of them singletons. Which cohort a participant joined came from the clinical history participants gave. The receptor comes from a woman aged 18-35 years with acute COVID-19. Sequencing was carried out using PBMCs or T cells enriched from blood (not recorded which).

The CDR3 sequence is CASSPPASGGSGELFF. CDR3 nucleotide sequence: TGTGCCAGCTCACCACCGGCTAGCGGGGGTTCCGGGGAGCTGTTTTTT. The V and J genes are TRBV18 and TRBJ2-2; 10 bases are a match to TRBD2. This CDR3 region has 16 residues. Germline values: CDR1 KGHSH, CDR2 LQKENI. The J segment lost 6 bases and the V segment lost 0 bases, leaving 4 bases of the junction unmatched.